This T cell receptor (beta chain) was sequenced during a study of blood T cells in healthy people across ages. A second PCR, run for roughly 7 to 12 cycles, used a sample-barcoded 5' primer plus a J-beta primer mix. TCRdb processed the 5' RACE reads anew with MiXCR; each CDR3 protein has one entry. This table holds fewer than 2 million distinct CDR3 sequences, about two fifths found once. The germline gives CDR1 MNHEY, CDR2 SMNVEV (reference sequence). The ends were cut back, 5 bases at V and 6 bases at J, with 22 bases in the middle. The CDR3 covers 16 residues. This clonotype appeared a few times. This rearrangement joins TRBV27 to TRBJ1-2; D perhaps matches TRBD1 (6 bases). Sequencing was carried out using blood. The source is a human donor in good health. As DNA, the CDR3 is TGTGCCAGCAGTCCTTATGGGGAGGGGGATCGGAATGGCTACACCTTC. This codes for CASSPYGEGDRNGYTF.